The clone carrying this TCR beta chain was found many times. TCRdb reanalysed the 5' RACE reads using MiXCR and keeps one entry per CDR3 protein. This sample has fewer than 900,000 distinct CDR3 sequences, with 21% found just once. This specimen belongs to a study of identical twins. The V gene lost 2 bases and the J gene lost 10 bases, with 11 bases spanning the gap. CDR3 size: 13 residues. The sample was also reused in another study, on T cells expressing NK-cell markers.

Sequencing input: PBMCs. The sequence came from a woman aged 18-29 years in good health. The chain links TRBV12-3 or TRBV12-4 to TRBJ2-2; no firm D call. In DNA form, the CDR3 reads TGTGCCAGCAGTTTAAGGAACAGTGTGGAGCTGTTTTTT. It codes for CASSLRNSVELFF.